The rows below give T cell receptor beta chains drawn from one sample of a study of cytomegalovirus exposure and HLA in healthy donors. Method: immunoSEQ multiplex PCR; TCRdb's copy keeps in-frame clones and lacks some. Among roughly 180,000 clones listed, roughly four fifths were seen once. Sequenced input: PBMCs. These receptors were taken from a male donor in good health and CMV-seronegative. The CDR3 runs from the conserved cysteine through the conserved F or W. The D gene is left open where the match is weak. Clone sizes are given selectively: once, few, many, or a class where the clone is expanded.

>TRBV10-3|NA|TRBJ2-6|NA
CAISDLSGANVLTF
TGTGCCATCAGTGACCTATCTGGGGCCAACGTCCTGACTTTC
>TRBV5-1|TRBD1|TRBJ1-1|NA
CASSLTGQPNTEAFF
TGCGCCAGCAGCCTAACGGGACAGCCAAACACTGAAGCTTTCTTT
>TRBV10-2|NA|TRBJ2-7|NA
CASSDPPYYEQYF
TGCGCCAGCAGTGACCCGCCCTACTACGAGCAGTACTTC
>TRBV19|NA|TRBJ1-2|NA
CASSWREGGYTF
TGTGCCAGTAGTTGGAGGGAGGGTGGCTACACCTTC
>TRBV19|NA|TRBJ1-5|NA
CASSIVQGSDQPQHF
TGTGCCAGTAGTATTGTTCAGGGGTCGGATCAGCCCCAGCATTTT
>TRBV29-1|NA|TRBJ1-3|NA
CSVELRGNGNTIYF
TGCAGCGTTGAGCTACGGGGGAATGGAAACACCATATATTTT
>TRBV19|NA|TRBJ1-5|NA
CASRGLDLNQPQHF
TGTGCCAGTAGGGGACTGGACCTCAATCAGCCCCAGCATTTT
>TRBV18|NA|TRBJ1-1|NA
CASSLSRGENTEAFF
TGTGCCAGCTCACTATCCAGGGGTGAGAACACTGAAGCTTTCTTT
>TRBV6-6|NA|TRBJ1-5|NA
CASSEQYGTPGLQHF
TGTGCCAGCAGCGAACAATACGGGACACCTGGGCTCCAGCATTTT
>TRBV6-5|NA|TRBJ1-5|NA
CASSYSAGVSNQPQHF
TGTGCCAGCAGTTACTCGGCCGGGGTCAGCAATCAGCCCCAGCATTTT
>TRBV13|NA|TRBJ2-7|few
CASSSRQASYEQYF
TGTGCCAGCAGCTCCCGCCAGGCCTCCTACGAGCAGTACTTC
>TRBV27|TRBD1|TRBJ1-6|NA
CASSWDRGFRSPLHF
TGTGCCAGCAGTTGGGACAGGGGGTTCCGATCACCCCTCCACTTT
>TRBV19|NA|TRBJ2-7|NA
CASSISQLPGYEQYF
TGTGCCAGTAGTATTTCCCAGCTCCCGGGCTACGAGCAGTACTTC
>TRBV6-1|NA|TRBJ2-3|NA
CASSLLQGTDTQYF
TGTGCCAGCAGTTTGTTACAGGGCACAGATACGCAGTATTTT
>TRBV5-1|TRBD1|TRBJ2-6|NA
CASRPTGTGANVLTF
TGCGCCAGCAGGCCGACAGGGACTGGGGCCAACGTCCTGACTTTC
>TRBV9|NA|TRBJ2-5|few
CASSAEEGGETQYF
TGTGCCAGCAGCGCAGAGGAGGGCGGGGAGACCCAGTACTTC
>TRBV30|NA|TRBJ2-1|NA
CAWSVRRGRYNEQFF
TGTGCCTGGAGTGTACGGAGGGGCCGGTACAATGAGCAGTTCTTC
>TRBV10-2|NA|TRBJ2-3|few
CASSQDTQYF
TGCGCCAGCAGTCAGGATACGCAGTATTTT
>TRBV10-1|NA|TRBJ1-5|NA
CASSDLRTFYQPQHF
TGCGCCAGCAGTGACCTCCGGACTTTCTATCAGCCCCAGCATTTT
>TRBV7-3|NA|TRBJ1-5|once
CASSLDIDQPQHF
TGTGCCAGCAGCTTAGATATAGATCAGCCCCAGCATTTT
>TRBV30|NA|TRBJ1-3|few
CAWREDGSGNTIYF
TGTGCCTGGAGGGAGGACGGCTCTGGAAACACCATATATTTT
>TRBV19|TRBD1|TRBJ2-3|NA
CASSWGQPTDTQYF
TGTGCCAGTAGTTGGGGACAGCCCACAGATACGCAGTATTTT
>TRBV5-1|NA|TRBJ2-7|NA
CASSLSRGGSYEQYF
TGCGCCAGCAGCTTGTCTAGGGGTGGCTCCTACGAGCAGTACTTC
>TRBV11-2|NA|TRBJ2-3|NA
CASSRVGAAKSNPDTQYF
TGTGCCAGCAGCCGGGTAGGCGCTGCGAAAAGTAATCCAGATACGCAGTATTTT
>TRBV15|NA|TRBJ2-7|NA
CATSSTGFSYDEQYF
TGTGCCACCAGCAGCACAGGGTTTTCTTACGACGAGCAGTACTTC
>TRBV28|NA|TRBJ1-2|NA
CASSAPPGGYTF
TGTGCCAGCAGTGCCCCCCCGGGAGGCTACACCTTC
>TRBV28|NA|TRBJ1-2|NA
CASSVNYGYTF
TGTGCCAGCAGCGTCAACTATGGCTACACCTTC
>TRBV11-2|NA|TRBJ2-2|once
CASSALESRDTGELFF
TGTGCCAGCAGCGCCTTAGAGAGCCGGGACACCGGGGAGCTGTTTTTT
>TRBV7-2|NA|TRBJ2-5|NA
CASRAQETQYF
TGTGCCAGCAGAGCCCAAGAGACCCAGTACTTC
>TRBV9|TRBD1|TRBJ2-5|NA
CASSVEGTGGQTQYF
TGTGCCAGCAGCGTAGAAGGGACAGGAGGACAGACCCAGTACTTC
>TRBV11-2|TRBD1|TRBJ2-1|NA
CASSRTGTGRIF
TGTGCCAGCAGCAGGACCGGGACAGGGAGGATCTTC
>TRBV6-6|NA|TRBJ2-1|few
CASGGSYNEQFF
TGTGCCAGCGGCGGCTCCTACAATGAGCAGTTCTTC
>TRBV15|NA|TRBJ1-1|NA
CATSSRGTEAFF
TGTGCCACCAGCAGTAGAGGGACTGAAGCTTTCTTT
>TRBV6-5|NA|TRBJ1-1|NA
CASKADTEAFF
TGTGCCAGCAAGGCGGACACTGAAGCTTTCTTT
>TRBV27|NA|TRBJ1-1|NA
CASSLFWNTEAFF
TGTGCCAGCAGTTTATTCTGGAACACTGAAGCTTTCTTT
>TRBV6-1|TRBD1|TRBJ2-7|NA
CASRSRDRGLYEQYF
TGTGCCAGCAGGAGCCGGGACAGGGGGCTCTACGAGCAGTACTTC
>TRBV19|NA|TRBJ1-1|NA
CASSITMNTEAFF
TGTGCCAGTAGTATAACAATGAACACTGAAGCTTTCTTT
>TRBV5-1|NA|TRBJ2-3|NA
CASSPTGDTQYF
TGCGCCAGCAGCCCCACGGGGGATACGCAGTATTTT
>TRBV18|NA|TRBJ1-5|NA
CASSPPNGYGNQPQHF
TGTGCCAGCTCACCACCTAACGGGTACGGCAATCAGCCCCAGCATTTT
>TRBV29-1|TRBD2|TRBJ2-1|NA
CSQLAGAYNEQFF
TGCAGCCAACTAGCGGGAGCATACAATGAGCAGTTCTTC
>TRBV28|NA|TRBJ2-7|NA
CASSGRGGYRSYEQYF
TGTGCCAGCAGCGGGCGTGGCGGGTACCGCTCCTACGAGCAGTACTTC
>TRBV19|TRBD1|TRBJ1-5|NA
CASSTVAGGGNQPQHF
TGTGCCAGTAGTACCGTCGCAGGGGGCGGCAATCAGCCCCAGCATTTT
>TRBV7-9|NA|TRBJ1-2|NA
CASSLGTDRNYGYTF
TGTGCCAGCAGCTTAGGGACAGACAGGAACTATGGCTACACCTTC
>TRBV9|TRBD2|TRBJ2-3|NA
CASTLAGGGTDTQYF
TGTGCCAGCACTCTAGCGGGTGGGGGCACAGATACGCAGTATTTT
>TRBV6-1|TRBD2|TRBJ2-1|NA
CASSEWASGSDEQFF
TGTGCCAGCAGTGAATGGGCTAGCGGGAGCGATGAGCAGTTCTTC
>TRBV5-1|TRBD1|TRBJ1-4|NA
CASSLGDRRGEKLFF
TGCGCCAGCAGCCTCGGGGACAGACGGGGTGAAAAACTGTTTTTT
>TRBV2|TRBD1|TRBJ1-5|NA
CASSHPGQLRGPQHF
TGTGCCAGCAGTCATCCGGGACAGCTAAGAGGGCCCCAGCATTTT
>TRBV5-1|NA|TRBJ2-2|NA
CASSLSRLASATGELFF
TGCGCCAGCAGCTTGAGTCGGCTAGCGTCGGCCACCGGGGAGCTGTTTTTT
>TRBV6-6|TRBD1|TRBJ1-1|NA
CASSQTGGPNTEAFF
TGTGCCAGCAGTCAAACAGGGGGCCCAAACACTGAAGCTTTCTTT
>TRBV30|NA|TRBJ1-3|NA
CAWSWTAGNTIYF
TGTGCCTGGAGTTGGACAGCTGGAAACACCATATATTTT